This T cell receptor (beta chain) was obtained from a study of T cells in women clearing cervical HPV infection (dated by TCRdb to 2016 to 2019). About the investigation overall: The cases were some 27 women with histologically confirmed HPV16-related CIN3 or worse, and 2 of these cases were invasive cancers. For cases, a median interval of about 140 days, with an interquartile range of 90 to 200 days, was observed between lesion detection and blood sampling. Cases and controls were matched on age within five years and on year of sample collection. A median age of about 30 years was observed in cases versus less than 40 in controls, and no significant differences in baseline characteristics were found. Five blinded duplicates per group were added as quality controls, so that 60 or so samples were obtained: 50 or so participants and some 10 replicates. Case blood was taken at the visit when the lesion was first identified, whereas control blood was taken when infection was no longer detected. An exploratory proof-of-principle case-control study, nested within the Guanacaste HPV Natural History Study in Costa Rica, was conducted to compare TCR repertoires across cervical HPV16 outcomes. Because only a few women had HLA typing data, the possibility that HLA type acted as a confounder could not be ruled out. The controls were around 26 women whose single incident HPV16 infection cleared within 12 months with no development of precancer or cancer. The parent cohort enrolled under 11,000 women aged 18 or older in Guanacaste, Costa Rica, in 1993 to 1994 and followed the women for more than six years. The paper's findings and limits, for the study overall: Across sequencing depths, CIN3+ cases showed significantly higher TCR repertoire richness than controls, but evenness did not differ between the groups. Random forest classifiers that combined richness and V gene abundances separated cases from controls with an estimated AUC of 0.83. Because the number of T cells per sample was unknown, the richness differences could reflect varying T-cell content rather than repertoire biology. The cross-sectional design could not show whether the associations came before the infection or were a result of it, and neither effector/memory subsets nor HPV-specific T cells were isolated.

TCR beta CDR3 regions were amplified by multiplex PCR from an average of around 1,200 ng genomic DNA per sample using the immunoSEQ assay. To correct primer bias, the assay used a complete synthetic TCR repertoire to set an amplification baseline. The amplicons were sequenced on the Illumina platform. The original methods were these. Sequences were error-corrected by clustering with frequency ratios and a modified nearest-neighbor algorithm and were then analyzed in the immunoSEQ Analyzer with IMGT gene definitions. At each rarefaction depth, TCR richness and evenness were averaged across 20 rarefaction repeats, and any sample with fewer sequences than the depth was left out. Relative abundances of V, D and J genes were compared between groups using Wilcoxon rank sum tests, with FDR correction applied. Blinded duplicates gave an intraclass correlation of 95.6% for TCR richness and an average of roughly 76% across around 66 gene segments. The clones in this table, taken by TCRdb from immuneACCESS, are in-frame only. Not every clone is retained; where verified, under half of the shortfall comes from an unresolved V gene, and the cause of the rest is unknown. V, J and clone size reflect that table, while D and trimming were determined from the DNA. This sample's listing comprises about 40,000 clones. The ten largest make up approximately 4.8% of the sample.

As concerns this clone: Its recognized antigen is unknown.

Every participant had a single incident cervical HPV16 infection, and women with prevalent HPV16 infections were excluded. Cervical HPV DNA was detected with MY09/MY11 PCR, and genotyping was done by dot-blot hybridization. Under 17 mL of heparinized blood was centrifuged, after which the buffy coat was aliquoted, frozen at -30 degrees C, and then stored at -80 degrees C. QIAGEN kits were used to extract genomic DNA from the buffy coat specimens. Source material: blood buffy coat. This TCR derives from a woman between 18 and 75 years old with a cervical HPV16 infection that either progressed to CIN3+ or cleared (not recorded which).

Here the CDR3 is given as CASSDRTGGDGYTF. The sequenced CDR3 bases are TGCGCCAGCAGTGACCGGACAGGGGGGGATGGC. The V gene is TRBV10-1 and the J gene is TRBJ1-2, with TRBD1 matching 10 junction bases. With the read ending 3 residues before the CDR3 end, the germline J gene is used to fill in that end. The CDR3 measures 14 amino acids from cysteine to phenylalanine. The DNA covers only part of the CDR3, 33 bases in frame from base 1. V trim: 3 bases; J trim: 6 bases; unmatched bases: 4. The germline V gene (reference sequence) provides CDR1 WNHNN and CDR2 SYGVQD.